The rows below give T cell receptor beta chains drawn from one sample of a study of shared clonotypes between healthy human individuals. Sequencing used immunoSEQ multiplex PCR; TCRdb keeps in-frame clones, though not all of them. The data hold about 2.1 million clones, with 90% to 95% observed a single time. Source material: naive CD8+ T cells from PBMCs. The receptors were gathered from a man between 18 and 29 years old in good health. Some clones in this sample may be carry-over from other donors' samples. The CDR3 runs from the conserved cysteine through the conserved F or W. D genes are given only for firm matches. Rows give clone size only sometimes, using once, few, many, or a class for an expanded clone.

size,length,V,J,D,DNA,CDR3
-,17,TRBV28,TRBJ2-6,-,TGTGCCAGTAGCGGTCAGGCGTCCTACTCTGGGGCCAACGTCCTGACTTTC,CASSGQASYSGANVLTF
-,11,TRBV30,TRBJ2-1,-,TGTGCCTGGAGAGTCGGCGATGAGCAGTTCTTC,CAWRVGDEQFF
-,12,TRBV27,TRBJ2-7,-,TGTGCCAGCACCCTATCCCGTCGGGAGCAGTACTTC,CASTLSRREQYF
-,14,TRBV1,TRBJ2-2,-,TGCACCAGCAGCCCGGGGATGGTCTGGCGGGAGCTGTTTTTT,CTSSPGMVWRELFF
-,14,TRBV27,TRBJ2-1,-,TGTGCCAGCAGTCCCCAGGGGCCGTACAATGAGCAGTTCTTC,CASSPQGPYNEQFF
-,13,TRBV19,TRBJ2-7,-,TGTGCCAGTAGTAGTGGTGCATCCTACGAGCAGTACTTC,CASSSGASYEQYF
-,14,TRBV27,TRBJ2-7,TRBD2,TGTGCCAGCAGTTTACTAGCGGGTTCCTACGAGCAGTACTTC,CASSLLAGSYEQYF
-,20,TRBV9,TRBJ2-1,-,TGTGCCAGCAGCCTTGACCACTGGAGGAACACCGATTCGAACTACAATGAGCAGTTCTTC,CASSLDHWRNTDSNYNEQFF
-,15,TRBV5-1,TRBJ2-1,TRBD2,TGCGCCAGCAGCTTGGAACCAGGGAGGGTGGATGAGCAGTTCTTC,CASSLEPGRVDEQFF
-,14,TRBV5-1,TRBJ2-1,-,TGCGCCAGCAGCTTGGGCAGGGTGATGGGTGAGCAGTTCTTC,CASSLGRVMGEQFF
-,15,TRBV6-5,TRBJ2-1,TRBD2,TGTGCCAGCAGTTACGTTGCGGGAGGCTACAATGAGCAGTTCTTC,CASSYVAGGYNEQFF
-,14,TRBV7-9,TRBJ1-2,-,TGTGCCAGCACCCTGGGTCCGGGGAACTATGGCTACACCTTC,CASTLGPGNYGYTF
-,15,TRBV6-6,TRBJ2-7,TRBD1,TGTGCCAGCAGATCATCCGGGACAGGGCTTTACGAGCAGTACTTC,CASRSSGTGLYEQYF
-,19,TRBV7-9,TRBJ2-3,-,TGTGCCAGCAGCTTATTTCAGACCCAGCGGGCTTTTGACACAGATACGCAGTATTTT,CASSLFQTQRAFDTDTQYF
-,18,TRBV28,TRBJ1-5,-,TGTGCCAGCAGTTTGCATTTTGAGACAGGCGTCGGGGATCAGCCCCAGCATTTT,CASSLHFETGVGDQPQHF
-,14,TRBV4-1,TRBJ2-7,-,TGCGCCAGCAGCCATAACACAGGGTCCTACGAGCAGTACTTC,CASSHNTGSYEQYF
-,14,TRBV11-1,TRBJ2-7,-,TGTGCCAGCAGCTTGGACTGGCTGGGGTACGAGCAGTACTTC,CASSLDWLGYEQYF
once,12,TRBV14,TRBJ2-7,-,TGTGCCAGCAGCCAGCCTCCCTCCGAGCAGTACTTC,CASSQPPSEQYF
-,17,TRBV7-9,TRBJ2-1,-,TGTGCCAGCAGCAACTGGGACGCGAATGGGCCCTACAATGAGCAGTTCTTC,CASSNWDANGPYNEQFF
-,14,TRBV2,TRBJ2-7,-,TGTGCCAGCAGTGAAATCTGGGTCTCCTACGAGCAGTACTTC,CASSEIWVSYEQYF
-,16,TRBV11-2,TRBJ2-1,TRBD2,TGTGCCAGCAGCTTAGAGGCTAGCGGGAGGTACAATGAGCAGTTCTTC,CASSLEASGRYNEQFF
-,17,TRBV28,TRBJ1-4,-,TGTGCCAGCAGTTTCACAAGACCGCGACAGATTAATGAAAAACTGTTTTTT,CASSFTRPRQINEKLFF
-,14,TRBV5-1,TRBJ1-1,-,TGCGCCAGCAGCTTGCGGGAGACAGCCACTGAAGCTTTCTTT,CASSLRETATEAFF